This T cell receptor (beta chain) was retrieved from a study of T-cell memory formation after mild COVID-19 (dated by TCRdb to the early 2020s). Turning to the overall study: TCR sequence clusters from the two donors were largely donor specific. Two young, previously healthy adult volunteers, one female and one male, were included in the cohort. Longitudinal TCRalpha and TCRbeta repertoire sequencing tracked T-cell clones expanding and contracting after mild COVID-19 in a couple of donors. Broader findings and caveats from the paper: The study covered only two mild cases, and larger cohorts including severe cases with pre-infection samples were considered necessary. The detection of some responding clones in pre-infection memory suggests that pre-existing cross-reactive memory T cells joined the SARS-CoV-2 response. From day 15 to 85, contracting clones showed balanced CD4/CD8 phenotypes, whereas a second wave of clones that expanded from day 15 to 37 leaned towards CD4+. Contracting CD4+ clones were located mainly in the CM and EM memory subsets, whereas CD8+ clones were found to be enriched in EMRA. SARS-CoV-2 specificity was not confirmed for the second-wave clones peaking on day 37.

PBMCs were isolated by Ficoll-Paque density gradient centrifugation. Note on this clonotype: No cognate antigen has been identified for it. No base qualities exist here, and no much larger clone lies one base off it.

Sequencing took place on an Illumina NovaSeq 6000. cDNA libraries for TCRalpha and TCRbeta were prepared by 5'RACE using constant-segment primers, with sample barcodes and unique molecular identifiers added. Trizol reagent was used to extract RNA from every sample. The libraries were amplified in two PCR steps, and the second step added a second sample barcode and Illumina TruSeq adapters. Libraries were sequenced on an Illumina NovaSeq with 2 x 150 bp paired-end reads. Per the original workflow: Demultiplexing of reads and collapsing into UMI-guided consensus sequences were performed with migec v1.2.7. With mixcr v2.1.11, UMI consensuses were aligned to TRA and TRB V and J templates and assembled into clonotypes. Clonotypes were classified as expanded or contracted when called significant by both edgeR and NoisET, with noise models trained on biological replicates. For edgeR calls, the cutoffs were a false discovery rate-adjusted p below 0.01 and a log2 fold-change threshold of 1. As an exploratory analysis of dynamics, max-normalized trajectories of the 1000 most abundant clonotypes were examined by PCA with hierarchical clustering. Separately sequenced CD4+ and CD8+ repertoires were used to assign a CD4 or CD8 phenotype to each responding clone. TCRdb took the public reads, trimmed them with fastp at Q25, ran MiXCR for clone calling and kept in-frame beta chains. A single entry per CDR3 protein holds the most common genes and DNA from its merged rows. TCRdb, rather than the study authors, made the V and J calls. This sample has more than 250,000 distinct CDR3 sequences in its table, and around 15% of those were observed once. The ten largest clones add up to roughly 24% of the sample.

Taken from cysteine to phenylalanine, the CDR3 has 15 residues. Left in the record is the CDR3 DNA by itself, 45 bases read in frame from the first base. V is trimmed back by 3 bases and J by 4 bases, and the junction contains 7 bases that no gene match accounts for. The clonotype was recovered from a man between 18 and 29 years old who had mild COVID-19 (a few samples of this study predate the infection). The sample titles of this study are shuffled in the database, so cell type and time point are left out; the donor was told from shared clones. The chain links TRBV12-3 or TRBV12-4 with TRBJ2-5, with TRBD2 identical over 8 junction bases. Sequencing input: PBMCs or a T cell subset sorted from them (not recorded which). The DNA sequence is TGTGCCAGCAGTTTTGCCGGGGGGGCCGGAGAGACCCAGTACTTC. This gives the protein CASSFAGGAGETQYF.